The 22 T cell receptor beta chains below all came from one sample that was sequenced in a study of blood T cell repertoires in COVID-19. TCRdb's copy holds only in-frame clones and misses some; the assay was immunoSEQ multiplex PCR. This sample carries a few hundred thousand clones, roughly 89% of them seen once, and the ten largest clones take approximately 1.5%. Source material: peripheral blood. The receptor set was obtained from a woman between 40 and 55 years old who had recovered from COVID-19.

This clone has a handful of counts. The V and J genes are TRBV12-5 and TRBJ1-2; 7 bases align to TRBD1. Germline values: CDR1 LGHNT, CDR2 FRNRAP. J was trimmed by 6 bases and V by 7 bases; bases with no gene match: 5. The CDR3 length is 12 residues. CDR3 DNA sequence: TGTGCTAGTGACGAGACAGGGCATGGCTACACCTTC. Translating it yields CASDETGHGYTF.

This clone was picked up a small number of times. J is TRBJ1-2 and V is TRBV5-1; D is perhaps TRBD1 (5 bases). With 4 bases removed from V and 8 bases from J, the gap between germline ends came to 15 bases. The CDR3 consists of 13 residues. In germline, CDR1 is SGHRS, CDR2 YFSETQ. The CDR3 DNA reads TGCGCCAGCAGCATGACCAGGGTTTCGGGCTACACCTTC. Residues: CASSMTRVSGYTF.

The table lists this clone with a count of one. The genes are TRBV7-9 and TRBJ2-7; TRBD1 matches at 8 bases. The CDR3 consists of 13 residues. Trimming took 5 bases from V and 7 from J; bases not matched to a gene: 7. The germline gives CDR1 SEHNR, CDR2 FQNEAQ (reference sequence). The CDR3 coding sequence is TGTGCCAGCAGCCAACAGGGGGGAGAGGAGCAGTACTTC. Translating gives CASSQQGGEEQYF. Full variable domain (outside the CDR3, taken from reference TRBV7-9 and TRBJ2-7): DTGVSQNPRHKITKRGQNVTFRCDPISEHNRLYWYRQTLGQGPEFLTYFQNEAQLEKSRLLSDRFSAERPKGSFSTLEIQRTEQGDSAMYLCASSQQGGEEQYFGPGTRLTVT.

This chain links TRBV5-8 with TRBJ2-7, with TRBD1 matching over 9 bases. This CDR3 has 16 amino acids. V trimming: 3 bases; J trimming: 4 bases; junction bases outside the gene matches: 11. The germline V gene encodes CDR1 SGHTS and CDR2 YDEGEE. The CDR3 region has the DNA TGTGCCAGCAGCTATGGGGGGGGACAGGGTCGGTACGAGCAGTACTTC. This codes for CASSYGGGQGRYEQYF.

In this sample, this clone turned up once. The V call is TRBV28, the J call TRBJ2-1; 7 bases align to TRBD1. The CDR3 extends over 15 amino acids. CDR1 MDHEN and CDR2 SYDVKM come from the germline V gene. Trimming removed 6 bases from V and 2 bases from J; junction bases left unmatched: 7. The CDR3 region is CASSPQGVAYNEQFF. CDR3 DNA: TGTGCCAGCAGCCCTCAGGGGGTTGCCTACAATGAGCAGTTCTTC.

The chain carries TRBV6-2 or TRBV6-3 and TRBJ1-5; weak D call: TRBD1 (6 bases). The V end lost 6 bases, the J end lost 5 bases, and 23 bases lay between the germline ends. The germline CDR1 and CDR2 sequences are MNHEY and SVGEGT. This CDR3 spans 17 amino acids. The chain's CDR3 is CASSLSAPGHRDQPQHF. The DNA of the CDR3 is TGTGCCAGCAGCCTAAGCGCCCCGGGACACCGGGATCAGCCCCAGCATTTT.

The chain carries TRBV19 and TRBJ2-2; TRBD1 matches 9 bases. V trimming: 4 bases; J trimming: 4 bases; junction bases outside the gene matches: 13. Germline V gives CDR1 LNHDA, CDR2 SQIVND (reference sequence). This CDR3 spans 18 amino acids. The CDR3 DNA sequence: TGTGCCAGTAGTAGATGGGGGACAGGGATGATGGGCACCGGGGAGCTGTTTTTT. Encoded protein: CASSRWGTGMMGTGELFF.

This rearrangement joins TRBV29-1 to TRBJ1-2; TRBD1 is a possible D gene (5 bases). CDR3 length: 14 amino acids. V gave up 4 bases and J gave up 0 bases, with 12 bases separating them. The germline V gene has CDR1 SQVTM and CDR2 ANQGSEA. CDR3 in DNA: TGCAGCGTTGGGGGGGGTCAAGCTAACTATGGCTACACCTTC. It translates to CSVGGGQANYGYTF.

The J gene is TRBJ1-2, the V gene TRBV5-1, with D possibly being TRBD1 (5 bases). The ends were cut back, 2 bases at V and 6 bases at J, with 14 bases in the middle. The CDR3 sequence is 14 residues long. CDR1 and CDR2 from the germline V gene are SGHRS and YFSETQ. The CDR3 DNA follows: TGCGCCAGCAGCTTAACCAGGGCCCTTGATGGCTACACCTTC. Translated, it gives CASSLTRALDGYTF.

The genes are TRBV5-1 and TRBJ2-1, with 11 bases aligning to TRBD2. The CDR3 has 16 amino acids. The ends lost 3 bases at V and 6 bases at J; junction bases unmatched: 8. Germline lookup yields CDR1 SGHRS and CDR2 YFSETQ. Here the CDR3 reads CASSSYSGGAGNEQFF. The CDR3 bases are TGCGCCAGCAGCTCCTATAGCGGGGGGGCGGGCAATGAGCAGTTCTTC.

The chain uses TRBV19 and TRBJ1-5, with D perhaps TRBD1 (6 bases). CDR1 and CDR2 (germline): LNHDA, SQIVND (reference sequence). Trimming pared 5 bases from V and 0 bases from J, leaving 14 bases between. CDR3 size: 16 residues. In nucleotides, the CDR3 is TGTGCCAGTAGTGGTGCCGGGACACCTAGCAATCAGCCCCAGCATTTT. Translating it yields CASSGAGTPSNQPQHF.

This clone qualifies as medium-sized (0.01 to 0.1%). The gene calls are TRBV2 and TRBJ2-3; maybe TRBD2 (6 bases). V gave up 11 bases and J gave up 3 bases, with 9 bases separating them. CDR1 and CDR2 from the germline V gene are SNHLY and FYNNEI. The CDR3 contains 11 residues. CDR3 coding DNA: TGTGCCCCGGGGAGGACAGATACGCAGTATTTT. This translates into CAPGRTDTQYF.

V usage is TRBV9 and J usage is TRBJ2-5, with D maybe TRBD2 (5 bases). The V and J ends lost 4 bases and 1 base respectively, with 8 bases between them. The CDR3 is 13 amino acids. The germline V gene has CDR1 SGDLS and CDR2 YYNGEE. CDR3 region: CASSRGSQETQYF. The CDR3, as DNA: TGTGCCAGCAGCCGGGGATCCCAAGAGACCCAGTACTTC.

In its sample, this clone was seen a few times. The rearrangement joins TRBV5-1 to TRBJ1-3; 10 nucleotides align to TRBD1. The germline V gene encodes CDR1 SGHRS and CDR2 YFSETQ. V lost 4 bases, J lost 5 bases, and 6 bases stayed unmatched. The CDR3 totals 15 residues. CDR3 loop: CASSPSGQGRNTIYF. CDR3 in DNA: TGCGCCAGCAGCCCCTCGGGACAGGGGAGAAACACCATATATTTT.

This chain links TRBV29-1 with TRBJ2-2; TRBD2 matches at 14 bases. The CDR3 spans 16 residues. Trimming took 4 bases from V and 2 from J; bases not matched to a gene: 3. CDR1 and CDR2 from the germline V gene are SQVTM and ANQGSEA. CDR3 residues: CSVGGLAGANTGELFF. In nucleotides, the CDR3 is TGCAGCGTTGGGGGACTAGCGGGAGCAAACACCGGGGAGCTGTTTTTT.

V gene TRBV2 combines with J gene TRBJ1-3; no firm D call. The CDR3 totals 15 residues. With 4 bases removed from V and 0 bases from J, the gap between germline ends came to 10 bases. Germline values: CDR1 SNHLY, CDR2 FYNNEI. CDR3 sequence (DNA): TGTGCCAGCAGTGTTGGCATTTTCTCTGGAAACACCATATATTTT. The encoded protein is CASSVGIFSGNTIYF.

Points on this clone: Other DNA sequences in this sample translate to the same CDR3. The chain recombines TRBV7-9 with TRBJ2-3, with 7 bases identical to TRBD2. The CDR3 extends over 14 amino acids. After removal of 1 base from V and 4 bases from J, the junction contained 2 bases not matched to a gene. Germline-derived CDR1 and CDR2 are SEHNR and FQNEAQ (reference sequence). CDR3 nucleotides: TGTGCCAGCAGCTTAGGACTAGCTGCAGATACGCAGTATTTT. It specifies CASSLGLAADTQYF.

This clone was counted between two and nine times. V is TRBV6-5 and J is TRBJ1-1; no firm D call. Per the germline V gene, CDR1 is MNHEY and CDR2 is SVGAGI. Deletions cut 6 bases from V and 8 bases from J, with 19 bases between. This CDR3 has 14 amino acids. The CDR3, as DNA: TGTGCCAGCAGACAGACCCTGGCTTCGCCCGAAGCTTTCTTT. This encodes CASRQTLASPEAFF.

CDR3 loop: CASKRDNNQPQHF. The CDR3 DNA sequence: TGTGCCAGCAAGCGGGACAACAATCAGCCCCAGCATTTT. J is TRBJ1-5 and V is TRBV2; a possible D gene is TRBD1 (6 bases). Germline V lookup: CDR1 SNHLY, CDR2 FYNNEI. Trimming removed 7 bases at V and 3 bases at J, with 10 bases between. The CDR3 is made up of 13 amino acids.

The rearrangement uses TRBV18 and TRBJ2-5; D perhaps matches TRBD1 (6 bases). Between the trimmed V and J ends, which lost 5 bases and 5 bases, there was a span of 12 bases. This CDR3 spans 13 amino acids. The germline gives CDR1 KGHSH, CDR2 LQKENI. The CDR3 DNA follows: TGTGCCAGCTCAGGAGGACAGCCGGAGACCCAGTACTTC. Translation: CASSGGQPETQYF.

The chain links TRBV2 to TRBJ2-3; 10 bases agree with TRBD2. The germline gives CDR1 SNHLY, CDR2 FYNNEI. The CDR3 has 15 residues. V shed 6 bases, J shed 6 bases, and the junction held 9 bases outside the gene matches. CDR3 sequence: CASSGRAGGEDTQYF. Written as DNA, the CDR3 is TGTGCCAGCAGCGGGCGAGCGGGGGGGGAGGATACGCAGTATTTT. The full variable domain, rest sourced from reference TRBV2 and TRBJ2-3, is EPEVTQTPSHQVTQMGQEVILRCVPISNHLYFYWYRQILGQKVEFLVSFYNNEISEKSEIFDDQFSVERPDGSNFTLKIRSTKLEDSAMYFCASSGRAGGEDTQYFGPGTRLTVL.

The chain combines TRBV5-4 with TRBJ2-5; 7 bases align to TRBD1. Germline V gene data show CDR1 as SGHNT and CDR2 as YYREEE (reference sequence). V was pared by 5 bases and J by 2 bases, with 6 bases of the junction left unmatched. This CDR3 is 14 amino acids long. The CDR3 sequence is CASRPGTDQETQYF. Here the CDR3 DNA reads TGTGCCAGCAGACCCGGGACAGATCAAGAGACCCAGTACTTC.